This T cell receptor beta chain was captured by sequencing in a study of T cells in Graves' hyperthyroidism and ophthalmopathy. Looked up from germline, CDR1 is DFQATT and CDR2 is SNEGSKA (reference sequence). Trimming left V 2 bases short and J 2 bases short, with 15 bases between. This CDR3 has 15 amino acids. There are many counts of this clonotype. The hyperthyroidism was newly diagnosed and had lasted under 2 months; the patients were aged 18 to 65. Thyroid ultrasound, orbital computed tomography, clinical symptoms, and serum thyroxine and TRAb underpinned diagnoses. It was RNA transcripts that yielded the amplified TCR beta CDR3 regions. The study used the HTBI primer set for a first-round RT-PCR of the TCR CDR3. TCRdb reprocessed the multiplex PCR reads via MiXCR and lists one record per CDR3 protein. Of 750,000 to 900,000 distinct CDR3 sequences listed, 35% to 45% are singletons.

The source of this sequence is a young man with Graves' hyperthyroidism. The chain couples TRBV20-1 to TRBJ2-5, with D perhaps TRBD1 or TRBD2 (5 bases each). Sequenced sample: blood. CDR3 sequence reads: CSARSPGAGQETQYF. The CDR3 coding sequence is TGCAGTGCTAGATCTCCCGGGGCTGGGCAAGAGACCCAGTACTTC.